This T cell receptor beta chain was documented in a study of T cells after yellow fever vaccination. Worth noting for this clonotype: Antigen unknown.

Study results and caveats: Reappearance after the booster was seen for most primary-vaccination clones, at 96% CD4 and 88% CD8. The appearance of a small share of clonotypes in both CD4 and CD8 compartments was observed.

The ends lost 2 bases at V and 3 bases at J; junction bases unmatched: 2. This CDR3 contains 15 residues. Germline loops: CDR1 MDHEN, CDR2 SYDVKM. TCRdb reprocessed the 5' RACE reads with MiXCR, giving one entry per CDR3 protein. Counted here are about 320,000 distinct CDR3 sequences, roughly 7% occurring once; the ten biggest clones make up 18%. V and J are TRBV28 and TRBJ2-4; 9 bases align to TRBD2. This clonotype was sampled from a man younger than 30 who received the YFV17D yellow fever vaccine. The sample in question was PBMCs, obtained 45 days after the first yellow fever vaccination. CDR3 amino acids: CASSLLAGSKNIQYF. The CDR3, as DNA: TGTGCCAGCAGTTTACTAGCGGGGAGCAAAAACATTCAGTACTTC. The full variable domain, completed using reference TRBV28 and TRBJ2-4, is DVKVTQSSRYLVKRTGEKVFLECVQDMDHENMFWYRQDPGLGLRLIYFSYDVKMKEKGDIPEGYSVSREKKERFSLILESASTNQTSMYLCASSLLAGSKNIQYFGAGTRLSVL.